A single sample gave rise to the 19 T cell receptor beta chains below, sequenced in a study of identical twins. TCRdb ran MiXCR on the 5' RACE reads and lists one entry per CDR3 protein. The data hold around 100,000 distinct CDR3 sequences, with 5.5% to 7% observed a single time. Material: memory T cells sorted from blood. These receptors all stem from a woman aged 45-65 years in good health.

This clonotype was seen ten or more times. The J gene is TRBJ2-1, the V gene TRBV5-1; TRBD2 matches 15 bases. The germline V gene encodes CDR1 SGHRS and CDR2 YFSETQ. Trimming at V came to 2 bases and at J to 7 bases, leaving 4 bases not matched to a gene. CDR3 length: 16 residues. CDR3 protein: CASSLGTSGRLNEQFF. In DNA, the CDR3 is TGCGCCAGCAGCTTAGGGACTAGCGGGAGGTTAAATGAGCAGTTCTTC.

This clonotype was observed at least ten times. V gene TRBV15 combines with J gene TRBJ2-4; D remains unclear. The V end lost 0 bases, the J end lost 0 bases, and 9 bases lay between the germline ends. The CDR3 totals 16 residues. Germline values: CDR1 LNHNV, CDR2 YYDKDF (reference sequence). This CDR3 is CATSRDPALAKNIQYF. The CDR3 region has the DNA TGTGCCACCAGCAGAGATCCTGCCCTAGCCAAAAACATTCAGTACTTC.

This clonotype was observed a handful of times. V usage is TRBV24-1 and J usage is TRBJ2-3, with D perhaps assigned TRBD1 or TRBD2 (5 bases each). V shed 0 bases and J shed 1 base, with 10 bases lying between them. From germline, CDR1 is KGHDR and CDR2 SFDVKD. This CDR3 contains 16 residues. CDR3 DNA: TGTGCCACCAGTGATTTGCAGGGTAGCGGCACAGATACGCAGTATTTT. Translation gives CATSDLQGSGTDTQYF.

This clonotype occurred many times. The chain couples TRBV7-9 to TRBJ1-1; 7 bases align to TRBD1. Trimming removed 0 bases from V and 5 bases from J; junction bases left unmatched: 9. CDR1 and CDR2 (germline): SEHNR, FQNEAQ (reference sequence). This CDR3 is 16 amino acids long. CDR3 protein: CASSLASTGARTEAFF. As DNA, the CDR3 is TGTGCCAGCAGCTTAGCCTCTACAGGGGCGCGAACTGAAGCTTTCTTT.

This clonotype was seen many times. The J gene is TRBJ1-2, the V gene TRBV27, with 9 bases that match TRBD1. CDR1 and CDR2 from the germline V gene are MNHEY and SMNVEV (reference sequence). V dropped 4 bases and J dropped 3; count of bases not matched to a gene: 3. The CDR3 totals 14 residues. CDR3: CASSYRGQDYGYTF. DNA of the CDR3: TGTGCCAGCAGTTACAGGGGGCAAGACTATGGCTACACCTTC.

In this sample, this clonotype turned up many times. CDR3 residues: CASSRQDGAGIQYF. The CDR3 bases are TGTGCCAGCAGTCGCCAAGATGGGGCGGGCATTCAGTACTTC. This chain uses TRBV13 with TRBJ2-4, with D possibly being TRBD1 or TRBD2 (5 bases each). CDR1 is PRHDT, CDR2 FYEKMQ, per germline (reference sequence). Trimming took off 6 bases at V and 9 bases at J, with 18 bases between the two ends. This CDR3 region has 14 residues. The full variable domain, with the rest looked up from reference TRBV13 and TRBJ2-4, is AAGVIQSPRHLIKEKRETATLKCYPIPRHDTVYWYQQGPGQDPQFLISFYEKMQSDKGSIPDRFSAQQFSDYHSELNMSSLELGDSALYFCASSRQDGAGIQYFGAGTRLSVL.

This clonotype was observed many times. The genes are TRBV29-1 and TRBJ2-7, with no clear D. The CDR3 spans 12 residues. CDR1 is SQVTM, CDR2 ANQGSEA, per germline. The V end was cut by 6 bases, the J end by 3 bases, with 12 bases between. The CDR3 reads CSVFTVGYEQYF. The CDR3 DNA reads TGCAGCGTCTTTACGGTAGGCTACGAGCAGTACTTC.

The chain carries TRBV5-6 and TRBJ1-5, with D perhaps TRBD1 (5 bases). The CDR3 runs to 15 residues. The V gene lost 3 bases and the J gene lost 1 base, with 11 bases spanning the gap. The germline gives CDR1 SGHDT, CDR2 YYEEEE. CDR3 in DNA: TGTGCCAGCAGCTGGGGGGTGGAGAGCAATCAGCCCCAGCATTTT. Protein: CASSWGVESNQPQHF.

The chain couples TRBV25-1 to TRBJ2-7, with 9 bases fitting TRBD2. Germline lookup yields CDR1 MGHDK and CDR2 SYGVNS. V gave up 8 bases and J gave up 5 bases; unmatched junction bases: 10. The CDR3 extends over 14 amino acids. This CDR3 reads CASADRGGGHEQYF. The CDR3 DNA sequence: TGTGCCAGCGCCGACCGCGGGGGGGGCCACGAGCAGTACTTC.

This clonotype turned up a few times. The chain joins TRBV20-1 to TRBJ1-3; maybe TRBD1 (5 bases). Germline CDR1 and CDR2: DFQATT and SNEGSKA (reference sequence). This CDR3 is 15 amino acids long. Trimming took 3 bases from V and 0 from J, leaving 12 bases between them. CDR3 sequence: CSASLSGFSGNTIYF. In nucleotides, the CDR3 is TGCAGTGCTAGTCTCTCAGGGTTCTCTGGAAACACCATATATTTT.

This clonotype was observed at least ten times. CDR3 in DNA: TGCGCCAGCAGCCAAGATCGGGGAAAGGGGGCCCAGTACTTC. Its protein is CASSQDRGKGAQYF. This chain joins TRBV4-1 and TRBJ2-5; weak D call: TRBD1 (6 bases). V was clipped by 0 bases and J by 9 bases, with 14 bases between them. Germline assignment: CDR1 MGHRA and CDR2 YSYEKL. The CDR3 extends over 14 amino acids.

This clonotype came up many times. The chain employs TRBV20-1 and TRBJ2-7; 8 positions agree with TRBD1. The V gene end was trimmed by 1 base and the J gene end by 4 bases; junction bases not matched to a gene: 9. The length of the CDR3 is 15 residues. Germline V gene data show CDR1 as DFQATT and CDR2 as SNEGSKA (reference sequence). The CDR3 DNA follows: TGCAGTGCTAGAGTTCTCCGGAACAGGGGGTACGAGCAGTACGTC. Protein: CSARVLRNRGYEQYV.

This clonotype was recorded many times. This chain connects TRBV7-9 to TRBJ1-6, with D perhaps matching TRBD1 (6 bases). The CDR3 spans 15 residues. Germline lookup yields CDR1 SEHNR and CDR2 FQNEAQ (reference sequence). Trimming removed 5 bases from V and 5 bases from J, with 13 bases in between. This CDR3 is CASSARTAHNSPLHF. The CDR3 nucleotides are TGTGCCAGCAGCGCCAGGACAGCTCATAATTCACCCCTCCACTTT.

This clonotype has at least ten counts. The rearrangement uses TRBV20-1 and TRBJ2-3; TRBD1 matches 8 bases. V trimming: 5 bases; J trimming: 2 bases; junction bases outside the gene matches: 9. This CDR3 is built from 15 residues. Germline lookup yields CDR1 DFQATT and CDR2 SNEGSKA (reference sequence). The CDR3 DNA follows: TGCAGTGCTGACCATGGACAGGGTCCCACAGATACGCAGTATTTT. Protein product: CSADHGQGPTDTQYF.

The rearrangement links TRBV30 to TRBJ2-5; D unresolved. Germline values: CDR1 GTSNPN, CDR2 SVGIG (reference sequence). The CDR3 spans 11 residues. The V end lost 2 bases, the J end lost 5 bases, and 6 bases lay between the germline ends. The CDR3 DNA reads as TGTGCCTGGAGTAACATGGAGACCCAGTACTTC. Amino acid sequence: CAWSNMETQYF.

This clonotype was detected ten times or more. The junction does not match germline at one end; this may be a read error. This chain uses TRBV7-9 with TRBJ2-7; 9 bases match TRBD2. The CDR3 is 15 residues long. CDR1 is SEHNR, CDR2 FQNEAQ, per germline (reference sequence). The chain's CDR3 is CASRDPGTSSHEQYF. For the CDR3, the DNA is TGTGCCAGCAGAGACCCCGGGACTAGCTCCCACGAGCAGTACTTC.

This clonotype was counted many times. The chain employs TRBV4-2 and TRBJ2-3, with TRBD2 as a possible D gene (6 bases). Looked up from germline, CDR1 is LGHNA and CDR2 is YNFKEQ. The CDR3 has 16 residues. V shed 3 bases and J shed 4 bases, with 17 bases lying between them. The CDR3 DNA reads as TGTGCCAGCAGCCAGCCCTCACTCTCGGGGGCAGATACGCAGTATTTT. Its protein is CASSQPSLSGADTQYF.

The chain employs TRBV5-1 and TRBJ1-2, with 10 bases matching TRBD1. The CDR3 runs to 14 residues. Germline trimming cut 1 base from V and 5 bases from J; bases unmatched to any gene: 2. The V gene's germline CDR1 is SGHRS and CDR2 YFSETQ. The CDR3 reads CASSLSDRGYGYTF. The CDR3 DNA is TGCGCCAGCAGCTTGTCGGACAGGGGGTATGGCTACACCTTC.

This clonotype was seen at least ten times. The rearrangement uses TRBV3-1 and TRBJ1-6; tentative D call: TRBD1 (5 bases). Trimming shortened V by 1 base and J by 13 bases, and 17 bases separated the two germline ends. Looked up from germline, CDR1 is LGHDT and CDR2 is YNNKEL (reference sequence). The CDR3 contains 15 residues. The CDR3 spells CASSQVLRGENPLHF. The CDR3 nucleotides read TGTGCCAGCAGCCAAGTCTTGCGGGGGGAAAACCCCCTCCACTTT.